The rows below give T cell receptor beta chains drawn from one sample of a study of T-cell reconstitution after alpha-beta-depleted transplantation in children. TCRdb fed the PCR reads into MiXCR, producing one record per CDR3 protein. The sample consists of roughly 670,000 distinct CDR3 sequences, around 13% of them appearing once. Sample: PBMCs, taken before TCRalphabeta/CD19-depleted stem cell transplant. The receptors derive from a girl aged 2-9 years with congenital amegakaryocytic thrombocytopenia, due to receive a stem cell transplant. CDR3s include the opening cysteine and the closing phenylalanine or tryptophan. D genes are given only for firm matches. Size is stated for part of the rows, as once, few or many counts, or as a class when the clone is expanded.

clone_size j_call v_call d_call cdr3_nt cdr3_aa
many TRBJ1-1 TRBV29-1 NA TGCAGCGTTGAGGAGGGGCAGTCCGGTACTGAAGCTTTCTTT CSVEEGQSGTEAFF
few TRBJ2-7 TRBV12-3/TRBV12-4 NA TGTGCCAGCAGTCCAGTGGGGTGGGAGCAGTACTTC CASSPVGWEQYF
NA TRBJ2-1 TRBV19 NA TGTGCCAGTAAGGGGGTCTGGATAGGGGATTTAAGTGAGCAGTTCTTC CASKGVWIGDLSEQFF
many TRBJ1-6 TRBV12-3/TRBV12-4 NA TGTGCCAGCAGTTTGTTTCAGAATTCACCCCTCCACTTT CASSLFQNSPLHF
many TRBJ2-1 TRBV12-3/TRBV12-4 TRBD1 TGTGCCAGCAGGACAGGGGCGTACAATGAGCAGTTCTTC CASRTGAYNEQFF
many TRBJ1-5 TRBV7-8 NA TGTGCCAGCAGCTTAAGTCAGCCTAACCAGCCCCAGCATTTT CASSLSQPNQPQHF
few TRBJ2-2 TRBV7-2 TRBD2 TGTGCCAGCAGCCCATTAGCGGGAGGCGCCGGGGAGCTGTTTTTT CASSPLAGGAGELFF
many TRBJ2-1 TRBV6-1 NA TGTGCCAGCAGCCTCATCGTGAGCGCGGACTCCTACAATGAGCAGTTCTTC CASSLIVSADSYNEQFF
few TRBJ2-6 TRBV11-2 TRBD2 TGTGCCAGCAGCTTAGATAGCGGGAGGAACCTGGGGGCCAACGTCCTGACTTTC CASSLDSGRNLGANVLTF
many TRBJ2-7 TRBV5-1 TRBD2 TGCGCCAGCAGCTTGAGCCCTAGCGGGACCTCCTACGAGCAGTACTTC CASSLSPSGTSYEQYF
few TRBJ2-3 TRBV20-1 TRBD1 TGCAGTGCTCCCAGAGGTGGGACAGGCACAGATACGCAGTATTTT CSAPRGGTGTDTQYF
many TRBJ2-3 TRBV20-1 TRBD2 TGCAGTGCTAGTGCCGCACTAGCGGGGTCCCTCACAGATACGCAGTATTTT CSASAALAGSLTDTQYF
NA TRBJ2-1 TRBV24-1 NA TGTGCCACCGCCGAAGGGTTGGAGGATGAGCAGTTCTTC CATAEGLEDEQFF
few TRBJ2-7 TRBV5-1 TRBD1 TGCGCCAGCAGCTTGGGACAGGGTAGTTACGGCTACGAGCAGTACTTC CASSLGQGSYGYEQYF
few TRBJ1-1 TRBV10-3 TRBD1 TGTGCCATCAGAGTAGACAGGGCGAACACTGAAGCTTTCTTT CAIRVDRANTEAFF
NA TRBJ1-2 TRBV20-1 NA TGCAGTGCCAGAACAGGGTGGAACTATGGCTACACCTTC CSARTGWNYGYTF
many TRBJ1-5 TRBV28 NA TGTGCCAGCACTGGCCCACGAACCAATCAGCCCCAGCATTTT CASTGPRTNQPQHF
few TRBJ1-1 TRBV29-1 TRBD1 TGCAGCGCTCTGACAGGGGCCTACACTGAAGCTTTCTTT CSALTGAYTEAFF
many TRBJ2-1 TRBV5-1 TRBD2 TGCGCCAGCAAAGGTAGCGGGTCCTACAATGAGCAGTTCTTC CASKGSGSYNEQFF
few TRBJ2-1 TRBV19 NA TGTGCCAGTAGTATCAACGATTTGGGCGATGAGCAGTTCTTC CASSINDLGDEQFF
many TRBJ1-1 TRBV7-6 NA TGTGCCAGCAGCTTATGGTCAGAAGGGGCTTTCTTT CASSLWSEGAFF
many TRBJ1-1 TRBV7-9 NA TGTGCCAGCAGAACCGGACAGAAAGCTTTCTTT CASRTGQKAFF
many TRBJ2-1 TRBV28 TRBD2 TGTGCCAGCAGTTTCGCGGGAGGGCCCCATGAGCAGTTCTTC CASSFAGGPHEQFF
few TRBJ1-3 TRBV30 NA TGTGCCTGGAGCAGGGGCCTAGGAAACACCATATATTTT CAWSRGLGNTIYF
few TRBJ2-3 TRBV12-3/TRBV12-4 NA TGTGCCAGCAGTTTGGTAGCACGCACAGATACGCAGTATTTT CASSLVARTDTQYF
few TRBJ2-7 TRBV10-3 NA TGTGCCGCCGGGACCGGGACAAACTACGAGCAGTACTTC CAAGTGTNYEQYF
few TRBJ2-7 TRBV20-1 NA TGCAGTGCTAGACGTCCCTTGACGGTTTACGAGCAGTACTTC CSARRPLTVYEQYF
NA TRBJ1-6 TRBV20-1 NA TGCAGTGCTAGAGACCAGGGCTATAATTCACCCCTCCACTTT CSARDQGYNSPLHF
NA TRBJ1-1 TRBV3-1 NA TGTGCCACCCAGAGAGGGGCAAACACTGAAGCTTTCTTT CATQRGANTEAFF
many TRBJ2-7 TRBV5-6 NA TGTGCCAGCAGCTTGGTATCAGGGCGGAGAGAGCAGTACTTC CASSLVSGRREQYF
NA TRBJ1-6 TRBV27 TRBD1 TGTGCCAGCAGTGCCCCCAGGGGGCAAAATTCACCCCTCCACTTT CASSAPRGQNSPLHF
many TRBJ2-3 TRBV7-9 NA TGTGCCAGCAGCCCCTTCGTCGGTAGCGGCACAGATACGCAGTATTTT CASSPFVGSGTDTQYF
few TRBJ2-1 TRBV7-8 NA TGTGCCAGCAGCTTCGGATTAGGTGAGCAGTTCTTC CASSFGLGEQFF
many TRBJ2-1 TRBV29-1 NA TGCAGCGCGAGGGTGGAGAGCTCCTACAATGAGCAGTTCTTC CSARVESSYNEQFF
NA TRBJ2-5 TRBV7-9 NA TGTGCCAGCAGCTTAGAGGCAGAAGGAGCTATAAAGACCCAGTACTTC CASSLEAEGAIKTQYF
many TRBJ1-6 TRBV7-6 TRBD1 TGTGCCAGCAGCTTACAGGGGGAATCACCCCTCCACTTT CASSLQGESPLHF
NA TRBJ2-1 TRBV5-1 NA TGCGCCAGCAGCTTGGTGGGCTATGGGGGACCTAATGAGCAGTTCTTC CASSLVGYGGPNEQFF
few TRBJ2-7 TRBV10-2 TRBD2 TGCGCCAGCAGTGACCCTATGGTTACTAGCGGCAACTACGAGCAGTACTTC CASSDPMVTSGNYEQYF
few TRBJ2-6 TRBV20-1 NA TGCAGTGCTAGAGGGGGACTCTCTGGGGCCAACGTCCTGACTTTC CSARGGLSGANVLTF
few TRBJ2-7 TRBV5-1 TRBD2 TGCGCCAGCAGCCTAGGACTAGCGGAGGGAGAGCAGTACTTC CASSLGLAEGEQYF
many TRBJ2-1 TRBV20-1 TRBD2 TGCAGTGCTAGAGAGACGGGAGGGCCTAATGAGCAGTTCTTC CSARETGGPNEQFF
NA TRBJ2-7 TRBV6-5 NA TGTGCCAGTTGCCCTCGGCGGGATCAGGCCTACGAGCAGTACTTC CASCPRRDQAYEQYF
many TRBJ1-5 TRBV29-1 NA TGCAGCGTTGTAGGGGGTGGCGATCAGCCCCAGCATTTT CSVVGGGDQPQHF
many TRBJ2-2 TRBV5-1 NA TGCGCCAGCAGCTTGGCACCAAACACCGGGGAGCTGTTTTTT CASSLAPNTGELFF
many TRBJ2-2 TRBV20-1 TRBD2 TGCAGTGCTAGGTTTACGGGAGGGTCGTACACCGGGGAGCTGTTTTTT CSARFTGGSYTGELFF